These 26 T cell receptor beta chains were all obtained from the same sample, sequenced in a study of radiotherapy plus CTLA-4 blockade in lung cancer. The repertoire was sequenced with immunoSEQ multiplex PCR; TCRdb's copy has only in-frame clones and lacks some. The repertoire includes tens of thousands of clones, approximately 70% of them detected once, and approximately 3.9% sits in the top ten. Sequences were derived from peripheral blood, sampled from a patient treated with radiotherapy plus ipilimumab. Receptors were obtained from a human donor with non-small cell lung cancer who had stable disease on radiotherapy plus ipilimumab.

The chain has TRBV5-1 and TRBJ2-2; D tentatively reads TRBD1 or TRBD2 (5 bases each). Germline loops: CDR1 SGHRS, CDR2 YFSETQ. With 0 bases removed from V and 4 bases from J, the gap between germline ends came to 10 bases. The CDR3 is made up of 15 amino acids. Here the CDR3 reads CASSLEGRGTGELFF. Written as DNA, the CDR3 is TGCGCCAGCAGCTTGGAGGGACGGGGCACCGGGGAGCTGTTTTTT.

The chain couples TRBV5-6 to TRBJ2-5, with 7 bases lining up with TRBD1. Germline V gene lookup returns CDR1 SGHDT and CDR2 YYEEEE. The J segment lost 5 bases and the V segment lost 2 bases, leaving 6 bases of the junction unmatched. This CDR3 has 14 amino acids. The chain's CDR3 is CASSFPDRAETQYF. For the CDR3, the DNA is TGTGCCAGCAGCTTCCCCGACAGGGCGGAGACCCAGTACTTC.

Sample share makes this clone medium-sized. The rearrangement joins TRBV25-1 to TRBJ1-4; D is unclear. The ends were cut back, 5 bases at V and 4 bases at J, with 17 bases in the middle. Germline CDR1 MGHDK, CDR2 SYGVNS. The CDR3 runs 16 residues. CDR3 in amino acids: CASSKRANELNEKLFF. The CDR3 nucleotides are TGTGCCAGCAGTAAGAGGGCTAACGAACTTAATGAAAAACTGTTTTTT.

The CDR3 bases are TGTGCCAGCAGCCAACCTAGGACAGAAACTAAGCCCTACGAGCAGTACTTC. It codes for CASSQPRTETKPYEQYF. V usage is TRBV4-2 and J usage is TRBJ2-7, with TRBD1 as a possible D gene (6 bases). The germline V and J ends were trimmed by 2 bases and 2 bases, with 19 bases remaining between them. In germline, CDR1 is LGHNA, CDR2 YNFKEQ. The CDR3 length is 17 residues.

The chain couples TRBV27 to TRBJ2-5, with TRBD2 matching over 10 bases. CDR3 length: 16 amino acids. After removal of 6 bases from V and 11 bases from J, the junction contained 18 bases not matched to a gene. Germline V gene lookup returns CDR1 MNHEY and CDR2 SMNVEV (reference sequence). This CDR3 is CASSPGGIASGRSQYF. The CDR3 DNA reads TGTGCCAGCAGCCCGGGGGGCATCGCTAGCGGGAGATCTCAGTACTTC.

This clone was seen a few times. The V gene is TRBV7-9, the J gene TRBJ2-3; tentative D call: TRBD1 (7 bases). The CDR3 loop spans 13 amino acids. From germline, CDR1 is SEHNR and CDR2 FQNEAQ (reference sequence). V was clipped by 6 bases and J by 7 bases, with 14 bases between them. CDR3 nucleotides: TGTGCCAGCAGTCCGGAGGGGGCGAATACGCAGTATTTT. Its translation: CASSPEGANTQYF.

The V gene is TRBV28, the J gene TRBJ1-5, with D possibly TRBD1 on 5 matching bases. Germline-derived CDR1 and CDR2 are MDHEN and SYDVKM. Trimming shortened V by 10 bases and J by 0 bases, and 22 bases separated the two germline ends. This CDR3 region has 17 residues. The CDR3 DNA sequence: TGTGCCACGACCCCGGGGCCAGGGCCCTTTAGCAATCAGCCCCAGCATTTT. The encoded protein is CATTPGPGPFSNQPQHF.

The J gene is TRBJ1-5, the V gene TRBV7-2; D perhaps matches TRBD1 (6 bases). The CDR3 sequence is 16 residues long. V lost 5 bases, J lost 11 bases, and 25 bases lay in between. Germline V gene lookup returns CDR1 SGHTA and CDR2 FQGNSA. The CDR3 coding sequence is TGTGCCAGCAGCCCCCAGGACAGATTCTTATCCCCGGCCCAGCATTTT. As protein: CASSPQDRFLSPAQHF.

The chain has TRBV6-5 and TRBJ2-1; either TRBD1 or TRBD2 may supply D (6 bases each). V shed 0 bases and J shed 5 bases, with 8 bases lying between them. The CDR3 runs to 14 residues. In germline, CDR1 is MNHEY, CDR2 SVGAGI. CDR3 in amino acids: CASSYSGGNNEQFF. The CDR3 coding sequence is TGTGCCAGCAGTTACTCCGGGGGCAACAATGAGCAGTTCTTC.

The chain couples TRBV19 to TRBJ1-2, with 8 bases lining up with TRBD1. The CDR3 has 15 amino acids. With 5 bases clipped from V and 7 bases from J, the junction kept 12 bases outside the gene matches. Germline V lookup: CDR1 LNHDA, CDR2 SQIVND (reference sequence). The CDR3 DNA follows: TGTGCCAGTAGTCCTCCGGACAGGGTCAGGGGTGGCTACACCTTC. This translates into CASSPPDRVRGGYTF.

The genes are TRBV5-4 and TRBJ1-4; possible D gene TRBD1, 5 bases. In germline, CDR1 is SGHNT, CDR2 YYREEE (reference sequence). This CDR3 contains 14 residues. Trimming shortened V by 0 bases and J by 6 bases, and 9 bases separated the two germline ends. In nucleotides, the CDR3 is TGTGCCAGCAGCTTGGGGGGGGTTCATGAAAAACTGTTTTTT. This sequence encodes CASSLGGVHEKLFF.

V gene TRBV18 combines with J gene TRBJ2-3; the D is unclear. The CDR3 is 15 amino acids. In germline, CDR1 is KGHSH, CDR2 LQKENI. Trimming pared 4 bases from V and 4 bases from J, leaving 15 bases between. The CDR3 loop reads CASSLGLVSADTQYF. CDR3 in DNA: TGTGCCAGCTCACTAGGCCTAGTCTCGGCAGATACGCAGTATTTT.

The gene calls are TRBV5-4 and TRBJ1-5; D is unresolved. Germline CDR1 and CDR2: SGHNT and YYREEE (reference sequence). The V and J ends lost 0 bases and 7 bases respectively, with 11 bases between them. CDR3 size: 14 residues. CDR3 loop: CASSLEGGGQPQHF. The CDR3 region has the DNA TGTGCCAGCAGCTTGGAAGGAGGCGGGCAGCCCCAGCATTTT.

J is TRBJ1-2 and V is TRBV19; a weak D match, TRBD1 (5 bases). The CDR3 runs 14 residues. V lost 1 base, J lost 0 bases, and 6 bases lay in between. Germline V lookup: CDR1 LNHDA, CDR2 SQIVND (reference sequence). This chain's CDR3 is CASSIGQSNYGYTF. The CDR3, as DNA: TGTGCCAGTAGTATAGGACAGTCTAACTATGGCTACACCTTC.

The V call is TRBV9, the J call TRBJ2-2; D not resolved. V shed 3 bases and J shed 2 bases, with 8 bases lying between them. Germline V CDR1 and CDR2: SGDLS, YYNGEE. The CDR3 contains 14 residues. The CDR3 region is CASSARINTGELFF. The CDR3 region has the DNA TGTGCCAGCAGCGCTAGGATTAACACCGGGGAGCTGTTTTTT.

The chain couples TRBV28 to TRBJ2-5, with a possible D match to TRBD2 (5 bases). Trimming took off 6 bases at V and 2 bases at J, with 10 bases between the two ends. Germline V gene data show CDR1 as MDHEN and CDR2 as SYDVKM. The CDR3 is 13 amino acids. The CDR3 is CASRWTLQETQYF. The DNA for the CDR3 is TGTGCCAGCAGATGGACTCTTCAAGAGACCCAGTACTTC.

J is TRBJ2-7 and V is TRBV29-1; 9 bases match TRBD1. With V trimmed by 7 bases and J by 6 bases, 7 bases remained unmatched. The CDR3 has 12 residues. Germline CDR1 reads SQVTM; CDR2 reads ANQGSEA. The CDR3: CSAGTGSSEQYF. CDR3 DNA sequence: TGCAGCGCCGGGACAGGGAGTTCCGAGCAGTACTTC.

This chain uses TRBV6-1 with TRBJ1-1, with TRBD1 identical over 12 bases. After removal of 6 bases from V and 4 bases from J, the junction contained 6 bases not matched to a gene. Germline V gene data show CDR1 as MNHNS and CDR2 as SASEGT. The CDR3 runs 15 residues. As DNA, the CDR3 is TGTGCCAGCAGGACCGGGACAGGGGGCCTCACTGAAGCTTTCTTT. Protein product: CASRTGTGGLTEAFF.

This CDR3 reads CSVDKVGPGDTF. The CDR3 DNA reads TGCAGCGTTGACAAAGTTGGACCGGGAGACACCTTC. V gene TRBV29-1 combines with J gene TRBJ1-2; D is uncertain. The CDR3 spans 12 residues. The V gene lost 3 bases and the J gene lost 12 bases, with 17 bases spanning the gap. The germline V gene has CDR1 SQVTM and CDR2 ANQGSEA.

This clone was observed a handful of times. The CDR3 region has the DNA TGTGCCAGCAGTCCCCGAGGGCTTAGGGATGGCACCGGGGAGCTGTTTTTT. As protein: CASSPRGLRDGTGELFF. The genes are TRBV2 and TRBJ2-2; maybe TRBD2 (5 bases). The CDR3 sequence is 17 residues long. Trimming shortened V by 5 bases and J by 4 bases, and 20 bases separated the two germline ends. Germline lookup yields CDR1 SNHLY and CDR2 FYNNEI.

V and J are TRBV6-1 and TRBJ2-2; D possibly corresponds to TRBD1 (5 bases). The germline V gene encodes CDR1 MNHNS and CDR2 SASEGT. The CDR3 spans 13 residues. V dropped 6 bases and J dropped 7 bases, with 12 bases sitting between them. CDR3 DNA sequence: TGTGCCAGCAGGACCCCTGACAGCGGGGAGCTGTTTTTT. It is translated as CASRTPDSGELFF.

The genes are TRBV11-3 and TRBJ2-3; 13 bases are shared with TRBD2. With 3 bases clipped from V and 4 bases from J, the junction kept 7 bases outside the gene matches. This CDR3 has 17 residues. In germline, CDR1 is SGHNT, CDR2 YENEEA. The DNA for the CDR3 is TGTGCCAGCAGCTTTAGTGGGACTAGCGGGATGCCAGATACGCAGTATTTT. Amino acid sequence: CASSFSGTSGMPDTQYF.

This chain joins TRBV4-2 and TRBJ2-3, with 10 bases fitting TRBD2. Looked up from germline, CDR1 is LGHNA and CDR2 is YNFKEQ. The V and J ends lost 2 bases and 6 bases, in that order; junction bases with no gene match: 2. CDR3 length equals 14 residues. CDR3 protein: CASSQPSGSDTQYF. In DNA, the CDR3 is TGTGCCAGCAGCCAACCTAGCGGGAGTGATACGCAGTATTTT.

This chain uses TRBV2 with TRBJ2-1; TRBD1 matches at 8 bases. The V segment lost 3 bases and the J segment 6 bases; nucleotides outside the gene matches: 4. The CDR3 consists of 14 residues. The germline V gene has CDR1 SNHLY and CDR2 FYNNEI. DNA for the CDR3: TGTGCCAGCAGTGACAGGGGGCTTAGCAATGAGCAGTTCTTC. Protein product: CASSDRGLSNEQFF.

The V gene is TRBV2, the J gene TRBJ2-3, with 9 nucleotides matching TRBD1. This CDR3 region has 16 residues. The V gene end was trimmed by 2 bases and the J gene end by 4 bases; junction bases not matched to a gene: 7. Per the germline V gene, CDR1 is SNHLY and CDR2 is FYNNEI. The CDR3 sequence: CASSEFWTGEPDTQYF. Here the CDR3 DNA reads TGTGCCAGCAGTGAATTTTGGACAGGGGAGCCAGATACGCAGTATTTT.

This clone was seen a few times. The J gene is TRBJ2-7, the V gene TRBV28; D uncertain. Looked up from germline, CDR1 is MDHEN and CDR2 is SYDVKM. The CDR3 runs 11 residues. V shed 4 bases and J shed 4 bases, with 5 bases lying between them. The CDR3 DNA is TGTGCCAGCAGTTCAAGGTACGAGCAGTACTTC. Translation: CASSSRYEQYF.